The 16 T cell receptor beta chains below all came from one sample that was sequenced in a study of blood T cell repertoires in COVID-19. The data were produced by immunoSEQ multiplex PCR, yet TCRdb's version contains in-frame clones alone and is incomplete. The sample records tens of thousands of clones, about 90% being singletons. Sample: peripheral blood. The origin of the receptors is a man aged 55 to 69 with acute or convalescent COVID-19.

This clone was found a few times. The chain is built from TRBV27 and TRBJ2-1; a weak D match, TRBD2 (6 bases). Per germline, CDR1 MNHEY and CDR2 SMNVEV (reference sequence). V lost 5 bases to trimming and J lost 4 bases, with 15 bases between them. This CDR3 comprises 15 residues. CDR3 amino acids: CASSKYPREYNEQFF. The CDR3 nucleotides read TGTGCCAGCAGTAAGTACCCGCGGGAATACAATGAGCAGTTCTTC.

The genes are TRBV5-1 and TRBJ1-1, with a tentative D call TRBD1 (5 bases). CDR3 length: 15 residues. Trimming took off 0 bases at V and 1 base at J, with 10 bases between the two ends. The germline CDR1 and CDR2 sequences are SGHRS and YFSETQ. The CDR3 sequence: CASSLEGPRNTEAFF. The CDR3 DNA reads TGCGCCAGCAGCTTGGAGGGGCCTAGGAACACTGAAGCTTTCTTT.

The CDR3 here is CASSPGPSGSGGLQETQYF. In DNA, the CDR3 is TGTGCCAGCAGCCCGGGCCCTAGCGGGAGTGGTGGGCTACAAGAGACCCAGTACTTC. The V and J genes are TRBV11-3 and TRBJ2-5; TRBD2 aligns across 10 bases. The V segment lost 5 bases and the J segment 2 bases; nucleotides outside the gene matches: 17. CDR1 SGHNT and CDR2 YENEEA come from the germline V gene. The CDR3 length is 19 residues.

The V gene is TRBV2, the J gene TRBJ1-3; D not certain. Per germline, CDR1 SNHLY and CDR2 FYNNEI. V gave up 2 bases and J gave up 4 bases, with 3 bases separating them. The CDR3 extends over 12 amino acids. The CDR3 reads CASSEIGNTIYF. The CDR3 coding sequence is TGTGCCAGCAGTGAAATAGGAAACACCATATATTTT.

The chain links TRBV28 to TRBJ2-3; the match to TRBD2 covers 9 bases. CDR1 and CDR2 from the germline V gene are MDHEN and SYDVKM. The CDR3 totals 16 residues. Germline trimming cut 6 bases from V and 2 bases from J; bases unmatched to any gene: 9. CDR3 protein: CASSMGLAGNTDTQYF. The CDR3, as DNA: TGTGCCAGCAGCATGGGGCTAGCGGGGAACACAGATACGCAGTATTTT.

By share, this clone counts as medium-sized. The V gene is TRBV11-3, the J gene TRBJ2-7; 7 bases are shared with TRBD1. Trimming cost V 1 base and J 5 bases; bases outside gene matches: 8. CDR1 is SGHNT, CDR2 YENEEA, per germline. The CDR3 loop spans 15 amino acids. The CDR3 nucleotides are TGTGCCAGCAGCTTAGCCCAAACAGGGGTCCACGAGCAGTACTTC. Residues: CASSLAQTGVHEQYF.

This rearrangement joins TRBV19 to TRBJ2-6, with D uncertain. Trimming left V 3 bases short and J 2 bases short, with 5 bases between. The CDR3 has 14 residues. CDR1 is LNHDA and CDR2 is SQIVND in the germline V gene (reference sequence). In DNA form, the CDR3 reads TGTGCCAGTAGTATGTTAGCTGGGGCCAACGTCCTGACTTTC. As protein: CASSMLAGANVLTF.

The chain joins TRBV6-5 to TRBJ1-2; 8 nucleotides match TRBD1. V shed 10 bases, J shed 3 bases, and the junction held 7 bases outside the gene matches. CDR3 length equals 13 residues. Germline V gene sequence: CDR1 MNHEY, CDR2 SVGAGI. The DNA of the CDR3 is TGTGCCACCCGGGACAGGCCCTACTATGGCTACACCTTC. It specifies CATRDRPYYGYTF.

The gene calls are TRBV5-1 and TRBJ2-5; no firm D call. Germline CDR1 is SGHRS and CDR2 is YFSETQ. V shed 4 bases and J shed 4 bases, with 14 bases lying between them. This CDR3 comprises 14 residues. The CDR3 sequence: CASSPRVPPETQYF. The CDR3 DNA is TGCGCCAGCAGCCCCCGAGTCCCCCCAGAGACCCAGTACTTC.

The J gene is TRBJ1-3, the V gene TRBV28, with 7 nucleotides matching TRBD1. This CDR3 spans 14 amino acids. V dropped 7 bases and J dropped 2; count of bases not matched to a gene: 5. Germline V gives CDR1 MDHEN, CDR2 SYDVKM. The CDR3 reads CASKRQGPGNTIYF. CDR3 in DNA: TGTGCCAGCAAGAGACAGGGACCTGGAAACACCATATATTTT.

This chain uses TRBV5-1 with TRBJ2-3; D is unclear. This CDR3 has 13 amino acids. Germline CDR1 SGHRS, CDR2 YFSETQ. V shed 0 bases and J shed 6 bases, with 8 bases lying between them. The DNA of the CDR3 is TGCGCCAGCAGCTTGGGGTCTAGTGATACGCAGTATTTT. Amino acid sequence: CASSLGSSDTQYF.

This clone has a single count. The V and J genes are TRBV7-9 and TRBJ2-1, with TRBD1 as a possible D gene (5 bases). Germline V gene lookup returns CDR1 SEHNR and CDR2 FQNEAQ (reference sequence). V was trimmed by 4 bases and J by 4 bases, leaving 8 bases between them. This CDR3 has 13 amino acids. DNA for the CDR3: TGTGCCAGCAGCTCGAACAGGTACAATGAGCAGTTCTTC. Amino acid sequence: CASSSNRYNEQFF.

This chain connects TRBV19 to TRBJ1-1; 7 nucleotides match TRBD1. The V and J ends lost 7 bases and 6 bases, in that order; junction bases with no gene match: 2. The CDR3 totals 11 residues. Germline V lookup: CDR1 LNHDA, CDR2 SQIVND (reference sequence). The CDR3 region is CASTRGSEAFF. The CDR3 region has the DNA TGTGCCAGTACCAGGGGGTCTGAAGCTTTCTTT.

CDR3 in amino acids: CASSPTDLNEQYF. In DNA, the CDR3 is TGTGCCAGCAGCCCGACAGACCTCAACGAGCAGTACTTC. The rearrangement uses TRBV5-5 and TRBJ2-7; a weak D match, TRBD1 (5 bases). This CDR3 spans 13 amino acids. Germline lookup yields CDR1 SGHKS and CDR2 YYEKEE (reference sequence). V lost 4 bases and J 5 bases, leaving 13 bases between the germline ends.

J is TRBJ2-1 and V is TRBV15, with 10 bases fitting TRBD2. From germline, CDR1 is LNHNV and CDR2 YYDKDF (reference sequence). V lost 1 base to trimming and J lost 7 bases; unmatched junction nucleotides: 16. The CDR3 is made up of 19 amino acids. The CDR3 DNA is TGTGCCACCAGCAGAGCCTTCATCGGGCTAGCGGGAGCGGTAAATGAGCAGTTCTTC. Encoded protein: CATSRAFIGLAGAVNEQFF.

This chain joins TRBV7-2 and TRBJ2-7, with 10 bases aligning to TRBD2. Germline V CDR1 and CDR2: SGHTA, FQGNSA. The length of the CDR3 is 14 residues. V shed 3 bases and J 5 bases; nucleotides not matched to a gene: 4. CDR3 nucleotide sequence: TGTGCCAGCAGCTTTACTAGCGGGATCAACGAGCAGTACTTC. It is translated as CASSFTSGINEQYF.